A selection of T cell receptor beta chains follows, all from one sample in a study of T cells in Graves' hyperthyroidism and ophthalmopathy. TCRdb ran MiXCR on the multiplex PCR reads and lists one entry per CDR3 protein. The sample includes hundreds of thousands of distinct CDR3 sequences, approximately 24% of them seen just once. What was sequenced was blood. These TCRs come from a woman aged 30 to 39 with Graves' ophthalmopathy. The CDR3 runs from the conserved cysteine through the conserved F or W. The D gene is left open where the match is weak. Where a row states a size, it is once, few, many or the class of an expanded clone; other rows omit it.

V gene: TRBV10-3
D gene: -
clone size: few
CDR3 length: 15
J gene: TRBJ1-1
CDR3 DNA: TGTGCCATCAGTGGATCCCCTTTGGGGCAAACTGAAGCTTTCTTT
CDR3 protein: CAISGSPLGQTEAFF

V gene: TRBV29-1
D gene: TRBD1
clone size: many
CDR3 length: 14
J gene: TRBJ2-5
CDR3 DNA: TGCAGCGCATCCGGGACAGGGGCCCAAGAGACCCAGTACTTC
CDR3 protein: CSASGTGAQETQYF

V gene: TRBV3-1
D gene: TRBD1
clone size: once
CDR3 length: 16
J gene: TRBJ2-7
CDR3 DNA: TGTGCCAGCAGCCCGGGACAGGGGACGGGCCCCTACGAGCAGTACTTC
CDR3 protein: CASSPGQGTGPYEQYF

V gene: TRBV4-1
D gene: -
clone size: many
CDR3 length: 13
J gene: TRBJ1-2
CDR3 DNA: TGCGCCAGCAGCCTTCCCACCACGGGTGGCTACACCTTC
CDR3 protein: CASSLPTTGGYTF

V gene: TRBV30
D gene: TRBD1
clone size: -
CDR3 length: 13
J gene: TRBJ1-5
CDR3 DNA: TGTGCCTGGAGTGTACCTTGGGACAGGTCAGTGCATTTT
CDR3 protein: CAWSVPWDRSVHF

V gene: TRBV11-2
D gene: -
clone size: many
CDR3 length: 12
J gene: TRBJ1-1
CDR3 DNA: TGTGCCAGCAGCTTAGGGCAGGGGCAAGCTTTCTTT
CDR3 protein: CASSLGQGQAFF

V gene: TRBV6-5
D gene: -
clone size: -
CDR3 length: 14
J gene: TRBJ1-1
CDR3 DNA: TGTGCCAGCAGTTACGAGGCGGCGAACACTGAAGCTTTCTTT
CDR3 protein: CASSYEAANTEAFF

V gene: TRBV5-1
D gene: -
clone size: -
CDR3 length: 15
J gene: TRBJ1-2
CDR3 DNA: TGCGCCAGCAGCTTGGTGGGGGGCGTCAGCGATGGCTACACCTTC
CDR3 protein: CASSLVGGVSDGYTF

V gene: TRBV20-1
D gene: -
clone size: many
CDR3 length: 15
J gene: TRBJ1-2
CDR3 DNA: TGCAGTGCTAGGTACTTGACGGGGGCTAACTATGGCTACACCTTC
CDR3 protein: CSARYLTGANYGYTF

V gene: TRBV29-1
D gene: -
clone size: many
CDR3 length: 10
J gene: TRBJ1-2
CDR3 DNA: TGCAGCGTTGAGTACTATGGCTACACCTTC
CDR3 protein: CSVEYYGYTF

V gene: TRBV12-3/TRBV12-4
D gene: -
clone size: -
CDR3 length: 12
J gene: TRBJ1-5
CDR3 DNA: TGTGCCAGCAGTACCGACAGTCAGCCCCAGCATTTT
CDR3 protein: CASSTDSQPQHF

V gene: TRBV12-3/TRBV12-4
D gene: -
clone size: many
CDR3 length: 14
J gene: TRBJ1-1
CDR3 DNA: TGTGCCAGCAGTTTTGACAGCAGGTCCACTGAAGCTTTCTTT
CDR3 protein: CASSFDSRSTEAFF

V gene: TRBV20-1
D gene: -
clone size: -
CDR3 length: 18
J gene: TRBJ1-1
CDR3 DNA: TGCAGTGCTAGTTTTAGCGGCAGCCGGGGGCCGATGAACACTGAAGCTTTCTTT
CDR3 protein: CSASFSGSRGPMNTEAFF

V gene: TRBV11-2
D gene: -
clone size: -
CDR3 length: 17
J gene: TRBJ1-5
CDR3 DNA: TGTGCCAGCAGCTTAGATCTGGCAGGGCATAGCAATCAGCCCCAGCATTTT
CDR3 protein: CASSLDLAGHSNQPQHF

V gene: TRBV27
D gene: -
clone size: many
CDR3 length: 14
J gene: TRBJ1-1
CDR3 DNA: TGTGCCAGCAGTAGCAGGGAGGGGAACACTGAAGCTTTCTTT
CDR3 protein: CASSSREGNTEAFF

V gene: TRBV28
D gene: TRBD1
clone size: -
CDR3 length: 15
J gene: TRBJ2-7
CDR3 DNA: TGTGCCAGCAGTTCCGGGACAGTAAGCTCCTACGAGCAGTACTTC
CDR3 protein: CASSSGTVSSYEQYF

V gene: TRBV20-1
D gene: -
clone size: -
CDR3 length: 11
J gene: TRBJ2-7
CDR3 DNA: TGCAGTGCTAGTCCAAACTACGAGCAGTACTTC
CDR3 protein: CSASPNYEQYF

V gene: TRBV11-2
D gene: -
clone size: -
CDR3 length: 16
J gene: TRBJ2-7
CDR3 DNA: TGTGCCAGCAGCCTAAGTCCTGGGCGGGACACCTACGAGCAGTACTTC
CDR3 protein: CASSLSPGRDTYEQYF

V gene: TRBV20-1
D gene: TRBD1
clone size: many
CDR3 length: 16
J gene: TRBJ2-2
CDR3 DNA: TGCAGCGCTAGAAGGGACAGCTACGCGAACACCGGGGAGCTGTTTTTT
CDR3 protein: CSARRDSYANTGELFF

V gene: TRBV19
D gene: -
clone size: many
CDR3 length: 13
J gene: TRBJ2-2
CDR3 DNA: TGTGCCAGTAAACACCAGAACACCGGGGAGCTGTTTTTT
CDR3 protein: CASKHQNTGELFF

V gene: TRBV20-1
D gene: TRBD1
clone size: -
CDR3 length: 12
J gene: TRBJ1-1
CDR3 DNA: TGCAGTGGGGACAGGGAGTACACTGAAGCTTTCTTT
CDR3 protein: CSGDREYTEAFF

V gene: TRBV12-3/TRBV12-4
D gene: -
clone size: -
CDR3 length: 13
J gene: TRBJ1-1
CDR3 DNA: TGTGCCAGTTTTGGGCAGCGGGGCACTGAAGCTTTCTTT
CDR3 protein: CASFGQRGTEAFF

V gene: TRBV2
D gene: TRBD1
clone size: -
CDR3 length: 17
J gene: TRBJ1-2
CDR3 DNA: TGTGCCAGCAGCACGGGGACAGCAATAGTGTTTAACTATGGCTACACCTTC
CDR3 protein: CASSTGTAIVFNYGYTF

V gene: TRBV6-5
D gene: -
clone size: -
CDR3 length: 14
J gene: TRBJ1-2
CDR3 DNA: TGTGCCAGCAGTTACTCTTATACAGGGTTTGGCTACACCTTC
CDR3 protein: CASSYSYTGFGYTF

V gene: TRBV6-7
D gene: TRBD1
clone size: -
CDR3 length: 18
J gene: TRBJ1-5
CDR3 DNA: TGTGCCAGCAGTTACTCGGTGGACAGGGCTTACGGCAATCAGCCCCAGCATTTT
CDR3 protein: CASSYSVDRAYGNQPQHF

V gene: TRBV4-2
D gene: TRBD1
clone size: many
CDR3 length: 17
J gene: TRBJ1-1
CDR3 DNA: TGTGCCAGCAGTCGTGGTCTCCAGGGGGATATGAACACTGAAGCTTTCTTT
CDR3 protein: CASSRGLQGDMNTEAFF

V gene: TRBV30
D gene: -
clone size: -
CDR3 length: 13
J gene: TRBJ1-2
CDR3 DNA: TGTGCCTGGAGTGTAAACATTTTCCGTGGCTACACCTTC
CDR3 protein: CAWSVNIFRGYTF

V gene: TRBV7-8
D gene: -
clone size: -
CDR3 length: 18
J gene: TRBJ2-5
CDR3 DNA: TGTGCCAGCAGCTTAGTGATCAGGGGCCGGGGCCAGCAAGAGACCCAGTACTTC
CDR3 protein: CASSLVIRGRGQQETQYF

V gene: TRBV27
D gene: -
clone size: -
CDR3 length: 17
J gene: TRBJ1-5
CDR3 DNA: TGTGCCAGCAGTTTAACAGACCCGGGATCGGGCAATCAGCCCCAGCATTTT
CDR3 protein: CASSLTDPGSGNQPQHF

V gene: TRBV6-1
D gene: -
clone size: few
CDR3 length: 15
J gene: TRBJ2-7
CDR3 DNA: TGTGCCAGCAGTGCAGAAGGACTGCCCTCCTTCGAGCAGTACTTC
CDR3 protein: CASSAEGLPSFEQYF

V gene: TRBV12-3/TRBV12-4
D gene: -
clone size: -
CDR3 length: 13
J gene: TRBJ1-1
CDR3 DNA: TGTGCCAGCAGTTATAGGGGGGGACCTGAAGCTTTCTTT
CDR3 protein: CASSYRGGPEAFF